The source of this T cell receptor beta chain is a study of read filtering for tumor transcriptome and immune sequencing. The library was built from 400 to 500 ng RNA with molecular barcoded adaptors for alpha/delta and beta/gamma chains. MiXCR was run by TCRdb on the reads, yielding one entry per CDR3 protein. The sample shows about 47,000 distinct CDR3 sequences, approximately 12% of them seen only once. This CDR3 spans 16 amino acids. CDR1 is SEHNR, CDR2 FQNEAQ, per germline (reference sequence). V shed 5 bases and J shed 0 bases, with 14 bases lying between them. Turning to this clonotype: Its antigen is as yet unknown.

Study-level findings and limits: Compared with RNA-seq, IR-seq gave much higher clonotype depth and reliability. Sorted CD138-negative bone marrow cells were not purified T cells. Around 84% of IR-seq clonotypes had one read, totaling 3% to 4.5% of reads; RNA-seq: 74.6% and 44.6%.

The V and J genes are TRBV7-9 and TRBJ2-1; D perhaps matches TRBD2 (5 bases). Sequences were obtained from a population of CD138-negative cells sorted from bone marrow. The receptor was isolated from a donor at least 40 years old with multiple myeloma. CDR3 protein: CASSRGSVSSYNEQFF. CDR3 nucleotide sequence: TGTGCCAGCAGCCGCGGGTCGGTTAGCTCCTACAATGAGCAGTTCTTC.